The 3 T cell receptor beta chains below come from one sample, sequenced in a study of cytomegalovirus exposure and HLA in healthy donors. PCR used 60 Vbeta primers and 13 Jbeta primers. Produced via immunoSEQ multiplex PCR; TCRdb's table is partial and in-frame only. The table records about 62,000 clones, over 60% of them present only once. Sequencing was carried out using PBMCs. These receptors were taken from a woman aged 25-40 years in good health and CMV-seronegative.

The chain is built from TRBV28 and TRBJ1-1; 11 bases fit TRBD1. The CDR3 contains 15 residues. V trimming: 6 bases; J trimming: 5 bases; junction bases outside the gene matches: 8. The V gene's germline CDR1 is MDHEN and CDR2 SYDVKM. This chain's CDR3 is CASSLWDRGGTEAFF. CDR3 nucleotides: TGTGCCAGCAGCCTCTGGGACAGGGGGGGGACTGAAGCTTTCTTT.

The rearrangement joins TRBV10-1 to TRBJ2-7; D gene uncertain. V was trimmed by 8 bases and J by 6 bases, leaving 20 bases between them. Germline lookup yields CDR1 WNHNN and CDR2 SYGVQD (reference sequence). CDR3 length: 14 residues. Written as DNA, the CDR3 is TGCGCCAGCTCTCCCCAATCAGGCTATTCCGAGCAGTACTTC. It specifies CASSPQSGYSEQYF.

CDR3 sequence reads: CSVEGQGREKLFF. CDR3 nucleotide sequence: TGCAGCGTTGAGGGCCAGGGAAGGGAAAAACTGTTTTTT. The chain is built from TRBV29-1 and TRBJ1-4, with D tentatively TRBD1 (5 bases). V was clipped by 3 bases and J by 8 bases, with 13 bases between them. CDR3 length: 13 residues. Per the germline V gene, CDR1 is SQVTM and CDR2 is ANQGSEA. Full variable domain (missing parts from reference TRBV29-1 and TRBJ1-4): SAVISQKPSRDICQRGTSLTIQCQVDSQVTMMFWYRQQPGQSLTLIATANQGSEATYESGFVIDKFPISRPNLTFSTLTVSNMSPEDSSIYLCSVEGQGREKLFFGSGTQLSVL.